Listed here are 12 T cell receptor beta chains from one sample, sequenced in a study of T cell changes during pregnancy in multiple sclerosis. Assay used: immunoSEQ multiplex PCR; TCRdb lists only in-frame clones, some missing. The profile covers around 38,000 clones, with more than 85% appearing a single time and more than 5% taken by the ten largest. Sequenced here: CD8+ T cells from peripheral blood mononuclear cells, sampled in the third trimester of pregnancy. Receptors originate from a female donor with multiple sclerosis, enrolled in a pregnancy study.

V gene TRBV5-1 combines with J gene TRBJ1-2, with D uncertain. In germline, CDR1 is SGHRS, CDR2 YFSETQ. This CDR3 is built from 15 residues. Trimming cost V 0 bases and J 8 bases, with 17 bases left between them. In DNA, the CDR3 is TGCGCCAGCAGCTTGGGGCCGGGTGACGGAGTCGGCTACACCTTC. Its translation: CASSLGPGDGVGYTF.

In regard to this clone: The sample has other DNA sequences that encode this CDR3 too. The CDR3 DNA reads as TGCGCCAGCAGCCCGGGACTAGCGGAGTACAATGAGCAGTTCTTC. Its protein product is CASSPGLAEYNEQFF. The chain uses TRBV4-3 and TRBJ2-1, with TRBD2 matching over 11 bases. Losses at the gene ends were 4 bases for V and 4 bases for J; bases not matched to a gene: 3. The V gene's germline CDR1 is LGHNA and CDR2 YSLEER. This CDR3 spans 15 amino acids.

The V call is TRBV6-5, the J call TRBJ1-5; D gene uncertain. This CDR3 has 14 amino acids. V lost 0 bases, J lost 5 bases, and 8 bases lay in between. Germline loops: CDR1 MNHEY, CDR2 SVGAGI. The CDR3 sequence: CASSYSRTDQPQHF. The CDR3 DNA sequence: TGTGCCAGCAGTTACTCGAGAACAGATCAGCCCCAGCATTTT.

This sequence joins TRBV14 and TRBJ2-7; D is undetermined. In germline, CDR1 is SGHDN, CDR2 FVKESK. V was cut by 0 bases and J by 4 bases, with 7 bases left in between. This CDR3 region has 13 residues. CDR3 DNA: TGTGCCAGCAGCCAAGATCCCAGATACGAGCAGTACTTC. Translated, it gives CASSQDPRYEQYF.

V and J are TRBV19 and TRBJ2-1; 8 nucleotides match TRBD2. The CDR3 is 11 amino acids. Germline assignment: CDR1 LNHDA and CDR2 SQIVND (reference sequence). V was pared by 8 bases and J by 10 bases, with 4 bases of the junction left unmatched. The CDR3 DNA reads TGTGCCAGTGAAGCGGGAGAAGAGCAGTTCTTC. Protein sequence: CASEAGEEQFF.

The CDR3 nucleotides read TGTGCCACCAGCCGTGGGACAGACACTAACTATGGCTACACCTTC. Amino acid sequence: CATSRGTDTNYGYTF. The chain joins TRBV15 to TRBJ1-2, with 7 positions matching TRBD1. Unmatched junction bases numbered 6, after V lost 5 bases and J lost 0 bases. The germline V gene encodes CDR1 LNHNV and CDR2 YYDKDF (reference sequence). The CDR3 runs to 15 residues.

The gene calls are TRBV12-5 and TRBJ1-5; 9 bases fit TRBD1. The germline V gene has CDR1 LGHNT and CDR2 FRNRAP. The CDR3 spans 17 residues. V lost 4 bases and J lost 1; bases outside the gene matches: 8. In DNA form, the CDR3 reads TGTGCTAGTGGTTACAATACAGGGGGCACGAGCAATCAGCCCCAGCATTTT. This gives the protein CASGYNTGGTSNQPQHF.

This chain uses TRBV28 with TRBJ2-2; D is possibly TRBD2 (6 bases). This CDR3 spans 13 amino acids. V was pared by 7 bases and J by 5 bases, with 11 bases between. Germline lookup yields CDR1 MDHEN and CDR2 SYDVKM. CDR3 DNA: TGTGCCAGCACCCCGGCGGGGACCGGGGAGCTGTTTTTT. Amino acid sequence: CASTPAGTGELFF.

The V call is TRBV27, the J call TRBJ2-7; 9 bases match TRBD1. Germline V gene sequence: CDR1 MNHEY, CDR2 SMNVEV (reference sequence). This CDR3 is 13 amino acids long. J lost 4 bases, V lost 5 bases, and 3 bases had no gene match. CDR3 loop: CASSPGQGYEQYF. The CDR3 nucleotides read TGTGCCAGCAGTCCGGGACAGGGTTACGAGCAGTACTTC.

The chain employs TRBV9 and TRBJ2-1; D is possibly TRBD2 (5 bases). Germline loops: CDR1 SGDLS, CDR2 YYNGEE. This CDR3 region has 13 residues. V shed 7 bases and J shed 7 bases, with 15 bases lying between them. CDR3 bases: TGTGCCAGCGCGGACTGGTCCTTAAATGAGCAGTTCTTC. It yields the protein CASADWSLNEQFF.

This rearrangement joins TRBV18 to TRBJ2-3; 10 nucleotides agree with TRBD1. Germline values: CDR1 KGHSH, CDR2 LQKENI. Trimming at V came to 2 bases and at J to 0 bases, leaving 2 bases not matched to a gene. This CDR3 comprises 16 residues. CDR3 amino acids: CASSPRDRGSTDTQYF. As DNA, the CDR3 is TGTGCCAGCTCACCAAGGGACAGGGGAAGCACAGATACGCAGTATTTT.

The chain links TRBV29-1 to TRBJ1-2; TRBD1 agrees at 8 bases. Germline lookup yields CDR1 SQVTM and CDR2 ANQGSEA. The CDR3 has 13 amino acids. Trimming at V came to 5 bases and at J to 2 bases, leaving 4 bases not matched to a gene. CDR3 DNA sequence: TGCAGCGTTCTGACAGGGGCAAACTATGGCTACACCTTC. Its protein product is CSVLTGANYGYTF.